A selection of T cell receptor beta chains follows, all from one sample in a study of cytomegalovirus exposure and HLA in healthy donors. Libraries were prepared by immunoSEQ multiplex PCR; TCRdb keeps only in-frame clonotypes and omits some of them. The sample contains 150,000 to 200,000 clones, 75% to 90% of which appear only once. Input material: PBMCs. The receptors were gathered from a woman between 18 and 29 years old in good health and CMV-seronegative. CDR3s include the opening cysteine and the closing phenylalanine or tryptophan. Each record gives: J gene, V gene, CDR3 protein.

>TRBJ2-7|TRBV19
CASSIASRGSSYEQYF
>TRBJ2-1|TRBV11-3
CASSVRAYNEQFF
>TRBJ2-4|TRBV6-4
CARLLGQGEGTKNIQYF
>TRBJ1-5|TRBV9
CASSVRYNQPQHF
>TRBJ2-7|TRBV30
CAWSIGQGKYF
>TRBJ2-5|TRBV5-1
CASRIGLAGTQYF
>TRBJ2-5|TRBV10-2
CASSGLRQETQYF
>TRBJ1-1|TRBV30
CAWRSSRLFRLNTEAFF
>TRBJ2-7|TRBV12-5
CASGLVLARGDYEQYF
>TRBJ1-6|TRBV5-1
CASSLAGVRYNSPLHF
>TRBJ1-2|TRBV2
CASSVQTGGYGYTF
>TRBJ2-2|TRBV6-5
CASSYSRTYTGELFF
>TRBJ1-4|TRBV11-2
CASSLEREPVGEKLFF
>TRBJ1-3|TRBV6-5
CASSYSRQFSGNTIYF
>TRBJ2-3|TRBV18
CASSPGQGLTDTQYF
>TRBJ1-3|TRBV6-1
CASRRRERF
>TRBJ1-6|TRBV6-4
CASSVYGGWNSPLHF
>TRBJ2-5|TRBV10-3
CAISLSGQVGETQYF
>TRBJ2-5|TRBV5-1
CASSPDSHRVTQYF
>TRBJ1-1|TRBV19
CASKIGAGKTEAFF
>TRBJ2-1|TRBV21-1
CASSLRQEVHYNEQFF
>TRBJ2-1|TRBV5-6
CASSSPGLSKFNEQFF
>TRBJ1-5|TRBV28
CASSSTGINQPQHF
>TRBJ2-5|TRBV5-1
CASSFEGLETQYF
>TRBJ1-2|TRBV10-3
CAISELSYRTAQDGYTF
>TRBJ1-2|TRBV2
CASSRTGWDGYTF
>TRBJ2-4|TRBV19
CASRQGYGPKNIQYF
>TRBJ2-3|TRBV4-2
CASSQEPSGTDTQYF
>TRBJ2-1|TRBV27
CASSFSGNSYNEQFF
>TRBJ2-5|TRBV28
CASSLRLAGSGGTQYF
>TRBJ1-5|TRBV28
CASSLGGLGQPQHF
>TRBJ2-1|TRBV28
CASSSPGTRRVNEQFF
>TRBJ2-1|TRBV9
CASSDTLRDYNEQFF
>TRBJ1-1|TRBV6-1
CASSTGGEAFF
>TRBJ1-1|TRBV6-1
CASSENREFAEAFF
>TRBJ2-2|TRBV30
CALGRAGGPTGELFF
>TRBJ2-6|TRBV7-9
CASSLGPGANVLTF
>TRBJ1-2|TRBV29-1
CSVEEGYGYTF
>TRBJ1-3|TRBV7-2
CASSLPTSGNTIYF
>TRBJ2-3|TRBV11-3
CASSLVGGGVTDTQYF
>TRBJ1-1|TRBV21-1
CASSKGNDSGAEAFF
>TRBJ2-7|TRBV2
CASSRGLAQTYEQYF